This T cell receptor (beta chain) emerged from a study of pediatric ulcerative colitis. The method was immunoSEQ multiplex PCR; TCRdb's version includes in-frame clones alone and lacks a portion of them. The table lists 65,000 or so clones, around 85% of them singletons, with under 3.5% in the top ten. This clone appeared a single time. Trimming cost V 0 bases and J 6 bases, with 8 bases left between them. The CDR3 spans 13 residues. Germline V lookup: CDR1 GTSNPN, CDR2 SVGIG (reference sequence). This TCR was sampled from a boy aged 5 to 17 with severe ulcerative colitis. The chain employs TRBV30 and TRBJ2-2; D remains unclear. Sequenced: blood. The CDR3 sequence is CAWSVGLAGELFF. The CDR3, as DNA: TGTGCCTGGAGTGTAGGCCTCGCCGGGGAGCTGTTTTTT.